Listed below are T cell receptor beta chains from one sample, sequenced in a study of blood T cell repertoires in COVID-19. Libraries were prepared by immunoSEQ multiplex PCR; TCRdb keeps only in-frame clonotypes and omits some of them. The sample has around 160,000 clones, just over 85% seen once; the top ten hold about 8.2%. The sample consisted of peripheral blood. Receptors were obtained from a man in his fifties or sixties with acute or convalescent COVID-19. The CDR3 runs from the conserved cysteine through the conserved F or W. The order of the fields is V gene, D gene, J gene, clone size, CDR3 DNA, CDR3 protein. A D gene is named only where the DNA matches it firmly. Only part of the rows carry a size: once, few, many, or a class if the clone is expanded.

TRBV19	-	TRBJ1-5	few	TGTGCCAGTAGCAGTCCCAATCAGCCCCAGCATTTT	CASSSPNQPQHF
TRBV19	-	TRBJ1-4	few	TGTGCCAGTAGTATATTCCAGGATGAAAAACTGTTTTTT	CASSIFQDEKLFF
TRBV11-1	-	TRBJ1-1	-	TGTGCCAGCAGCTTAGGGAGGAACACTGAAGCTTTCTTT	CASSLGRNTEAFF
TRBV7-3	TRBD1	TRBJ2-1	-	TGTGCCAGCAGCTTCGGGACAGGGCTGGGTGGTGAGCAGTTCTTC	CASSFGTGLGGEQFF
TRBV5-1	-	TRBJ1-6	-	TGCGCCAGCAGCGTAGGGGGGGGGCGGTCACCCCTCCACTTT	CASSVGGGRSPLHF
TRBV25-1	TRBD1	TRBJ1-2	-	TGTGCCAGCAGTGACCCCGGGACAGGGAGCAACTATGGCTACACCTTC	CASSDPGTGSNYGYTF
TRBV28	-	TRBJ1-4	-	TGTGCCAGCAACACAAAGGGGAAGGGACTGTTTTTT	CASNTKGKGLFF
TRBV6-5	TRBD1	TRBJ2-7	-	TGTGCCAGCAGCCCGAACAGGGACAGGAACGAGCAGTACTTC	CASSPNRDRNEQYF
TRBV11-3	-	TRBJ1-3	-	TGTGCCAGCAGCCTCAGGGGTACTGGAAACACCATATATTTT	CASSLRGTGNTIYF
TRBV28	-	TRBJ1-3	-	TGTGCCAGCACCGAGTCGGGCTCTGGAAACACCATATATTTT	CASTESGSGNTIYF
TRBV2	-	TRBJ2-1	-	TGTGCCAGCAGTGAATGGACTCTCGTCCTTGAGCAGTTCTTC	CASSEWTLVLEQFF
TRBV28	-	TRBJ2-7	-	TGTGCCAGCAGTTCCCCTGCGGACAGCCGCGAGCAGTACTTC	CASSSPADSREQYF
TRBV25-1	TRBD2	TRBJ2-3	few	TGTGCCAGTAAGACTAGCGGGACCACAGATACGCAGTATTTT	CASKTSGTTDTQYF
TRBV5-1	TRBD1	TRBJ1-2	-	TGCGCCAGCAGGGACAGGGACCCTAACTATGGCTACACCTTC	CASRDRDPNYGYTF
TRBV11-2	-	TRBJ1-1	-	TGTGCCAGCAGCTTTATTCGGGGTGGTGAAGCTTTCTTT	CASSFIRGGEAFF
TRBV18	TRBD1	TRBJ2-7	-	TGTGCCAGCTCCCTGGCCTCCGGGACAGGGGTCTACTACGAGCAGTACTTC	CASSLASGTGVYYEQYF
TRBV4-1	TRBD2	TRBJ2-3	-	TGCGCCAGCAGCCACCTACTAGCGAGGACAGATACGCAGTATTTT	CASSHLLARTDTQYF
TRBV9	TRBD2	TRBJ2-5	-	TGTGCCAGCAGCGCCCGCGGGAGGAGGGGGGCCCGACAGACCCAGTACTTC	CASSARGRRGARQTQYF
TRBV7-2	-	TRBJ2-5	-	TGTGCCAGCAGCCCCTACCGTCAAGAGACCCAGTACTTC	CASSPYRQETQYF
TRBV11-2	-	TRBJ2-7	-	TGTGCCAGCAGCTTTACAGGGACCCCCTACGAGCAGTACTTC	CASSFTGTPYEQYF
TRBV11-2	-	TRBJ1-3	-	TGTGCCAGCAGCTTTTTGAGGGAAGGATCTGGAAACACCATATATTTT	CASSFLREGSGNTIYF
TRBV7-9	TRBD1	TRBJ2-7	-	TGTGCCAGCAGCGCCGCCGGGACAGGGGGCTACGAGCAGTACTTC	CASSAAGTGGYEQYF
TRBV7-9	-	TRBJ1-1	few	TGTGCCAGCAGGCCGGGTGGGACATTGTCTGAAGCTTTCTTT	CASRPGGTLSEAFF
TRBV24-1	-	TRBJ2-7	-	TGTGCCACCAGTGATCCCCGGACTGGGTCCTACGAGCAGTACTTC	CATSDPRTGSYEQYF
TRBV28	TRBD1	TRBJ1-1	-	TGTGCCAGCAGATCGGACAGGGTTGGGGGCACTGAAGCTTTCTTT	CASRSDRVGGTEAFF
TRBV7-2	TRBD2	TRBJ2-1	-	TGTGCCAGCAGCCTCTGGGGACTAGCTTACAATGAGCAGTTCTTC	CASSLWGLAYNEQFF